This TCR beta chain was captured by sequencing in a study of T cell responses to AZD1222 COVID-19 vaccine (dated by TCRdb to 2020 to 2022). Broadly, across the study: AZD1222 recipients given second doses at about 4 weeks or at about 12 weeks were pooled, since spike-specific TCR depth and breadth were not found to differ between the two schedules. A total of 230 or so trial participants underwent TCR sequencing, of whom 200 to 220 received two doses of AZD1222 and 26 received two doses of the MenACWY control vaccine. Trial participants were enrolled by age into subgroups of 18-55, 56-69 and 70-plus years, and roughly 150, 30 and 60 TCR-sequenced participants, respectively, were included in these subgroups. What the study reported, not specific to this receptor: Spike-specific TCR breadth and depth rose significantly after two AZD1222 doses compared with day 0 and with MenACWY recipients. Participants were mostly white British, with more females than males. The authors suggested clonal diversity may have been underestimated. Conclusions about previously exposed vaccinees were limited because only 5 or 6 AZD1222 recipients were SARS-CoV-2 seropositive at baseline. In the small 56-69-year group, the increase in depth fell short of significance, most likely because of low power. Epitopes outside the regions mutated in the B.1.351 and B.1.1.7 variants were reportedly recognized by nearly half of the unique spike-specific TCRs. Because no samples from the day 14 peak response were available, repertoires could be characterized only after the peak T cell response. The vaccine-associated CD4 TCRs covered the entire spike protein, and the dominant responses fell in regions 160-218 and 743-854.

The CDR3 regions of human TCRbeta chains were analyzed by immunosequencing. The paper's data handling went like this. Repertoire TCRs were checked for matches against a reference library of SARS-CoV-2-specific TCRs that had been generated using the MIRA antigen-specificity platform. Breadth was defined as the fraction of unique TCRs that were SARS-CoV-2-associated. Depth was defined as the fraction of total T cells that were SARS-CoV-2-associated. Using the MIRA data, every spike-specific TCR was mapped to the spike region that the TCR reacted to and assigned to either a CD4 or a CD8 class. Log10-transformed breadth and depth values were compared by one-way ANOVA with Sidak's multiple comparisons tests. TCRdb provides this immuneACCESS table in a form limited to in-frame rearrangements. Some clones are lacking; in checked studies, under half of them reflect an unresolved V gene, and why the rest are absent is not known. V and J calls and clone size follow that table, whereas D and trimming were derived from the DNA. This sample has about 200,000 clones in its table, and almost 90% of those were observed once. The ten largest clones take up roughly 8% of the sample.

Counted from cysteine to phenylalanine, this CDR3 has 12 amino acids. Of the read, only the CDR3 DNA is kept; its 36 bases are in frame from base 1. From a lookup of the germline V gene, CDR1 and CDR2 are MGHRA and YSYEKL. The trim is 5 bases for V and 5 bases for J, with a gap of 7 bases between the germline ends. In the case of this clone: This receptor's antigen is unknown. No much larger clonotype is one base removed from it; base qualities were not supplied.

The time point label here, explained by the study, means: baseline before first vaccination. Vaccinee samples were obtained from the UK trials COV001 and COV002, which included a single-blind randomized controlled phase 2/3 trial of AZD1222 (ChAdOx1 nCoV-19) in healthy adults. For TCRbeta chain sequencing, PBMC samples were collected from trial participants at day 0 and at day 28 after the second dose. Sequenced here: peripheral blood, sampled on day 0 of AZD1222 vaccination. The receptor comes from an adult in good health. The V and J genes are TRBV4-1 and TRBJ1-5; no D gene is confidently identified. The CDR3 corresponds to CASSDGDQPQHF. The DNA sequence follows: TGCGCCAGCAGCGACGGGGATCAGCCCCAGCATTTT.